Following are 32 T cell receptor beta chains from one sample sequenced in a study of cytomegalovirus exposure and HLA in healthy donors. The PCR ran on 60 Vbeta and 13 Jbeta primers. Produced via immunoSEQ multiplex PCR; TCRdb's table is partial and in-frame only. The data hold about 160,000 clones, with under 80% observed a single time. The sequencing sample was made of PBMCs. The receptors come from a female donor in good health and CMV-seronegative.

The genes are TRBV28 and TRBJ1-2, with a tentative D call TRBD1 (6 bases). Germline lookup yields CDR1 MDHEN and CDR2 SYDVKM. There are 15 residues in the CDR3. Trimming took off 2 bases at V and 4 bases at J, with 14 bases between the two ends. The CDR3 here is CASSLLGGAGYGYTF. DNA for the CDR3: TGTGCCAGCAGTTTACTCGGGGGGGCTGGCTATGGCTACACCTTC.

The chain employs TRBV5-1 and TRBJ2-7; 9 bases match TRBD1. This CDR3 region has 14 residues. Unmatched junction bases numbered 6, after V lost 4 bases and J lost 4 bases. Germline CDR1 and CDR2: SGHRS and YFSETQ. The CDR3 loop reads CASSDGTGSYEQYF. The CDR3 region has the DNA TGCGCCAGCAGCGACGGGACAGGGAGTTACGAGCAGTACTTC.

This clone has a handful of counts. In DNA, the CDR3 is TGTGCCAGCAGTAGGGGACAGGATGAAGCTTTCTTT. Protein product: CASSRGQDEAFF. This chain joins TRBV6-5 and TRBJ1-1; 8 positions agree with TRBD1. The CDR3 has 12 amino acids. Germline CDR1 reads MNHEY; CDR2 reads SVGAGI. With V trimmed by 5 bases and J by 7 bases, 3 bases remained unmatched.

This clone was counted between two and nine times. The chain has TRBV10-3 and TRBJ2-1, with 7 nucleotides matching TRBD2. This CDR3 contains 15 residues. The J segment lost 4 bases and the V segment lost 0 bases, leaving 3 bases of the junction unmatched. Germline CDR1 reads ENHRY; CDR2 reads SYGVKD. CDR3 DNA sequence: TGTGCCATCAGTGAGTCGGGCGGGGGTTACAATGAGCAGTTCTTC. It yields the protein CAISESGGGYNEQFF.

The genes are TRBV11-3 and TRBJ2-1; TRBD2 aligns across 7 bases. Per the germline V gene, CDR1 is SGHNT and CDR2 is YENEEA. The V gene end was trimmed by 2 bases and the J gene end by 4 bases; junction bases not matched to a gene: 8. The CDR3 has 16 amino acids. The CDR3 region is CASSLSEAGPYNEQFF. CDR3 DNA: TGTGCCAGCAGCTTAAGTGAAGCGGGACCTTACAATGAGCAGTTCTTC.

The count of this clone is one. In nucleotides, the CDR3 is TGTGCCAGCAGTTACTCGGGGCTGCCAGGGACCGGGGAGCTGTTTTTT. It is translated as CASSYSGLPGTGELFF. The rearrangement links TRBV6-5 to TRBJ2-2; weak D call: TRBD1 (5 bases). The germline V and J ends were trimmed by 0 bases and 5 bases, with 13 bases remaining between them. CDR1 MNHEY and CDR2 SVGAGI come from the germline V gene. The CDR3 is made up of 16 amino acids.

In this sample, this clone turned up once. The chain combines TRBV30 with TRBJ2-7; 9 bases match TRBD1. V was clipped by 0 bases and J by 1 base; unmatched bases: 4. In germline, CDR1 is GTSNPN, CDR2 SVGIG (reference sequence). The CDR3 sequence is 15 residues long. The CDR3 reads CAWSVMGTGSYEQYF. CDR3 nucleotides: TGTGCCTGGAGTGTCATGGGGACAGGGTCCTACGAGCAGTACTTC.

This chain links TRBV10-3 with TRBJ2-1, with 10 nucleotides matching TRBD1. CDR1 is ENHRY, CDR2 SYGVKD, per germline. The CDR3 loop spans 12 amino acids. V was clipped by 10 bases and J by 6 bases; unmatched bases: 3. This CDR3 is CATGTGANEQFF. CDR3 DNA sequence: TGTGCCACCGGGACAGGGGCCAATGAGCAGTTCTTC.

The chain is built from TRBV6-1 and TRBJ2-1, with 11 bases that match TRBD2. The CDR3 sequence is 15 residues long. CDR1 and CDR2 (germline): MNHNS, SASEGT. Trimming at V came to 4 bases and at J to 8 bases, leaving 7 bases not matched to a gene. CDR3 nucleotides: TGTGCCAGCAGTGTAACTAGCGGGAGAGATGATGAGCAGTTCTTC. This codes for CASSVTSGRDDEQFF.

This chain connects TRBV30 to TRBJ1-2, with 9 bases lining up with TRBD1. Germline values: CDR1 GTSNPN, CDR2 SVGIG (reference sequence). The J segment lost 3 bases and the V segment lost 4 bases, leaving 12 bases of the junction unmatched. The CDR3 spans 16 residues. The CDR3 protein is CAWTRDRAQSYYGYTF. DNA of the CDR3: TGTGCCTGGACCCGGGACAGGGCACAAAGCTACTATGGCTACACCTTC.

This clone was seen a few times. The chain has TRBV5-6 and TRBJ1-6; D remains unclear. V was trimmed by 2 bases and J by 4 bases, leaving 10 bases between them. CDR1 SGHDT and CDR2 YYEEEE come from the germline V gene. This CDR3 comprises 15 residues. CDR3: CASSLRGLYNSPLHF. CDR3 DNA: TGTGCCAGCAGCTTAAGAGGCCTGTATAATTCACCCCTCCACTTT.

The chain recombines TRBV10-3 with TRBJ2-3; TRBD2 matches 16 bases. J gave up 0 bases and V 10 bases, and 4 bases lay outside the gene matches. The CDR3 has 16 amino acids. CDR1 is ENHRY, CDR2 SYGVKD, per germline. This CDR3 reads CASGGLAGGSTDTQYF. The DNA of the CDR3 is TGTGCCAGCGGGGGACTAGCGGGGGGGAGCACAGATACGCAGTATTTT.

This sequence joins TRBV5-1 and TRBJ1-4, with D perhaps matching TRBD1 (5 bases). This CDR3 has 14 residues. Germline CDR1 is SGHRS and CDR2 is YFSETQ. Trimming took off 5 bases at V and 6 bases at J, with 14 bases between the two ends. CDR3 bases: TGCGCCAGCAGGCGGGACGGCGAGCATGAAAAACTGTTTTTT. Translating gives CASRRDGEHEKLFF.

This chain connects TRBV2 to TRBJ2-4; 10 nucleotides line up with TRBD2. Per germline, CDR1 SNHLY and CDR2 FYNNEI. Unmatched junction bases numbered 11, after V lost 6 bases and J lost 0 bases. CDR3 size: 18 residues. DNA of the CDR3: TGTGCCAGCAGCCTTACTAGCGGGATGGGTCTAGCCAAAAACATTCAGTACTTC. Translating it yields CASSLTSGMGLAKNIQYF. The variable domain in full, completed from reference TRBV2 and TRBJ2-4, reads EPEVTQTPSHQVTQMGQEVILRCVPISNHLYFYWYRQILGQKVEFLVSFYNNEISEKSEIFDDQFSVERPDGSNFTLKIRSTKLEDSAMYFCASSLTSGMGLAKNIQYFGAGTRLSVL.

V and J are TRBV5-1 and TRBJ1-6, with TRBD1 identical over 7 bases. The V segment lost 4 bases and the J segment 0 bases; nucleotides outside the gene matches: 10. The CDR3 length is 18 residues. The germline V gene has CDR1 SGHRS and CDR2 YFSETQ. CDR3 in DNA: TGCGCCAGCAGCCTTCGGACAGGACCGAGCTCCTATAATTCACCCCTCCACTTT. Protein product: CASSLRTGPSSYNSPLHF.

The rearrangement links TRBV6-1 to TRBJ1-2, with 9 bases that match TRBD1. The germline V gene encodes CDR1 MNHNS and CDR2 SASEGT. Germline trimming cut 5 bases from V and 4 bases from J; bases unmatched to any gene: 8. The CDR3 sequence is 15 residues long. The CDR3 DNA reads TGTGCCAGCAGTCCCGGACAGGGGAAATCCTATGGCTACACCTTC. Translating it yields CASSPGQGKSYGYTF.

The chain joins TRBV5-4 to TRBJ1-1; TRBD1 might be the D (5 bases). The CDR3 is made up of 14 amino acids. Looked up from germline, CDR1 is SGHNT and CDR2 is YYREEE (reference sequence). The V and J ends lost 3 bases and 0 bases respectively, with 9 bases between them. The CDR3 loop is CASSSAGLNTEAFF. The CDR3 DNA sequence: TGTGCCAGCAGCTCGGCAGGGCTGAACACTGAAGCTTTCTTT.

CDR3 sequence (DNA): TGTGCCAGCAGCCCCTCTGGGGCTATGAACACTGAAGCTTTCTTT. Its protein product is CASSPSGAMNTEAFF. The genes are TRBV9 and TRBJ1-1; D perhaps matches TRBD1 (5 bases). Germline CDR1 is SGDLS and CDR2 is YYNGEE. CDR3 length: 15 residues. The V end lost 4 bases, the J end lost 0 bases, and 13 bases lay between the germline ends.

The chain uses TRBV6-1 and TRBJ2-7; tentatively, D is TRBD1 (8 bases). V lost 6 bases and J lost 5, with 20 bases in between. From germline, CDR1 is MNHNS and CDR2 SASEGT. The CDR3 covers 15 residues. CDR3 DNA: TGTGCCAGCAGGACAGGGGCGGCGGGGGAGGACGAGCAGTACTTC. The encoded protein is CASRTGAAGEDEQYF.

CDR3 loop: CASSEAQGAYGYTF. DNA of the CDR3: TGTGCCAGCAGTGAAGCACAGGGGGCCTATGGCTACACCTTC. J is TRBJ1-2 and V is TRBV6-1, with 9 bases that match TRBD1. The CDR3 spans 14 residues. The germline gives CDR1 MNHNS, CDR2 SASEGT. The ends lost 0 bases at V and 4 bases at J; junction bases unmatched: 0.

This sequence joins TRBV5-1 and TRBJ2-6; D possibly corresponds to TRBD1 (5 bases). CDR3 length: 17 amino acids. From germline, CDR1 is SGHRS and CDR2 YFSETQ. V dropped 1 base and J dropped 4 bases, with 15 bases sitting between them. The chain's CDR3 is CASSLQGHGIGANVLTF. In DNA, the CDR3 is TGCGCCAGCAGCTTGCAAGGACACGGAATCGGGGCCAACGTCCTGACTTTC.

The genes are TRBV28 and TRBJ1-2, with a weak D call TRBD1 (6 bases). V was trimmed by 3 bases and J by 7 bases, leaving 18 bases between them. The CDR3 has 15 residues. Germline CDR1 and CDR2: MDHEN and SYDVKM. The CDR3 nucleotides read TGTGCCAGCAGTTTGGAGGTGGGACAATATGGTGGCTACACCTTC. It encodes CASSLEVGQYGGYTF.

The J gene is TRBJ2-5, the V gene TRBV6-1; 11 bases match TRBD1. The CDR3 sequence is 15 residues long. V shed 6 bases, J shed 4 bases, and the junction held 7 bases outside the gene matches. Germline V gene sequence: CDR1 MNHNS, CDR2 SASEGT. CDR3 residues: CASRRTGGAGETQYF. The CDR3 DNA sequence: TGTGCCAGCAGGCGGACAGGGGGCGCAGGAGAGACCCAGTACTTC.

This clone was counted a single time. V gene TRBV5-1 combines with J gene TRBJ1-1, with 7 nucleotides matching TRBD1. The CDR3 is 15 amino acids. V lost 3 bases, J lost 3 bases, and 8 bases stayed unmatched. In germline, CDR1 is SGHRS, CDR2 YFSETQ. CDR3 nucleotides: TGCGCCAGCAGCTCGCTACAGGGGTCGGACACTGAAGCTTTCTTT. Translation gives CASSSLQGSDTEAFF.

The chain uses TRBV6-1 and TRBJ1-2; perhaps TRBD1 as D (6 bases). The CDR3 extends over 14 amino acids. Germline-derived CDR1 and CDR2 are MNHNS and SASEGT. V was shortened by 5 bases and J by 3 bases, with 13 bases between the two germline ends. The CDR3: CASSFPGDHYGYTF. The DNA of the CDR3 is TGTGCCAGCAGTTTCCCAGGGGACCACTATGGCTACACCTTC.

The CDR3 nucleotides read TGTGCCAGCAGCGTCGGGGAGGGGGGCGCGTTTGGGGCCAACGTCCTGACTTTC. Translation: CASSVGEGGAFGANVLTF. V is TRBV9 and J is TRBJ2-6; maybe TRBD2 (7 bases). CDR1 SGDLS and CDR2 YYNGEE come from the germline V gene. CDR3 length equals 18 residues. The ends were cut back, 2 bases at V and 3 bases at J, with 18 bases in the middle.

In its sample, this clone was seen once. The chain recombines TRBV7-9 with TRBJ2-7; TRBD1 might be the D (6 bases). Germline assignment: CDR1 SEHNR and CDR2 FQNEAQ (reference sequence). V shed 3 bases and J shed 5 bases, with 17 bases lying between them. CDR3 length: 15 amino acids. CDR3 coding DNA: TGTGCCAGCAGCTTCGACAGGTTCCGGCTTAACGAGCAGTACTTC. Translated, it gives CASSFDRFRLNEQYF.

V usage is TRBV30 and J usage is TRBJ2-3; TRBD1 might be the D (6 bases). The germline gives CDR1 GTSNPN, CDR2 SVGIG (reference sequence). The V and J ends lost 3 bases and 0 bases respectively, with 13 bases between them. The CDR3 loop spans 15 amino acids. The CDR3 region is CAWSETGTSTDTQYF. The CDR3 DNA reads TGTGCCTGGAGCGAGACAGGAACTAGCACAGATACGCAGTATTTT. Supplemented by reference TRBV30 and TRBJ2-3, the full variable domain reads SQTIHQWPATLVQPVGSPLSLECTVEGTSNPNLYWYRQAAGRGLQLLFYSVGIGQISSEVPQNLSASRPQDRQFILSSKKLLLSDSGFYLCAWSETGTSTDTQYFGPGTRLTVL.

The J gene is TRBJ1-2, the V gene TRBV29-1; TRBD1 agrees at 7 bases. The germline CDR1 and CDR2 sequences are SQVTM and ANQGSEA. Trimming cost V 7 bases and J 8 bases; bases outside gene matches: 13. This CDR3 has 13 amino acids. CDR3 sequence: CSAAGQVLGGYTF. In DNA form, the CDR3 reads TGCAGCGCAGCCGGACAGGTCCTCGGGGGCTACACCTTC.

The chain employs TRBV4-2 and TRBJ2-3; TRBD2 agrees at 16 bases. CDR3 length equals 19 residues. The V gene end was trimmed by 3 bases and the J gene end by 0 bases; junction bases not matched to a gene: 6. Germline loops: CDR1 LGHNA, CDR2 YNFKEQ. This chain's CDR3 is CASSHEGLAGGSSTDTQYF. Here the CDR3 DNA reads TGTGCCAGCAGCCATGAGGGACTAGCGGGGGGGTCTAGCACAGATACGCAGTATTTT.

The chain employs TRBV20-1 and TRBJ2-5; tentative D call: TRBD1 (6 bases). The CDR3 contains 11 residues. Germline V gene lookup returns CDR1 DFQATT and CDR2 SNEGSKA (reference sequence). As DNA, the CDR3 is TGCAACTTCGCCAGGGGAGAGACCCAGTACTTC. This codes for CNFARGETQYF.

J is TRBJ1-4 and V is TRBV19; D remains unclear. Germline V lookup: CDR1 LNHDA, CDR2 SQIVND (reference sequence). The CDR3 length is 12 residues. The V gene lost 3 bases and the J gene lost 7 bases, with 6 bases spanning the gap. The CDR3 DNA reads TGTGCCAGTAGTATTGACATTGAAAAACTGTTTTTT. This sequence encodes CASSIDIEKLFF.